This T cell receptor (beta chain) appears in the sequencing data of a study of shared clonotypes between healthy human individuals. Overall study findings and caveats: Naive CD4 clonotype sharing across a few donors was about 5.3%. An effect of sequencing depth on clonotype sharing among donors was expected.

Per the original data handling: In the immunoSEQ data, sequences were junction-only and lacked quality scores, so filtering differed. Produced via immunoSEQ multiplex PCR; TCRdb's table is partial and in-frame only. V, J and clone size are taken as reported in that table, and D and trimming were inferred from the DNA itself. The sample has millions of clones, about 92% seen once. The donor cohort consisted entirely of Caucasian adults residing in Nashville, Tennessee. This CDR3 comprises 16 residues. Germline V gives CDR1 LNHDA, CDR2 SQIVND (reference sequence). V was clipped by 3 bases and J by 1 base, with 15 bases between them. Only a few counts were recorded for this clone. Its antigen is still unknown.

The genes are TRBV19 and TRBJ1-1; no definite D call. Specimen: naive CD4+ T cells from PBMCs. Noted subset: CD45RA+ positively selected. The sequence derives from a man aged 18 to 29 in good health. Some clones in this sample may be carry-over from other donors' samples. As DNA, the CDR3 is TGTGCCAGTAGTATCTACCCCATACGAGGGAACACTGAAGCTTTCTTT. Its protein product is CASSIYPIRGNTEAFF.